What follows are 11 T cell receptor beta chains derived from one specimen sequenced in a study. The sorted Tregs were CD4+CD25+CD127-/low cells. MiXCR, applied by TCRdb to the 5' RACE reads, yields one record per CDR3 protein. The sample has 50,000 to 70,000 distinct CDR3 sequences, 20% to 25% seen once; the top ten hold about 2.9%. The sequenced material came from tumor-infiltrating Tregs sorted from the breast tumor. These receptors originate from a female donor with breast cancer.

This clonotype was counted only a few times. This chain uses TRBV29-1 with TRBJ2-7; D remains unclear. The CDR3 runs to 9 residues. Germline CDR1 and CDR2: SQVTM and ANQGSEA. The chain's CDR3 is CRLGDEQYF. For the CDR3, the DNA is TGCAGACTCGGAGACGAGCAGTACTTC.

A note on this clonotype: An end of the junction differs from the germline gene, which may be a read error. The rearrangement joins TRBV5-1 to TRBJ1-6; D gene uncertain. The CDR3 is 15 amino acids. Germline CDR1 SGHRS, CDR2 YFSETQ. CDR3 nucleotides: TGCACCAGCAGTTTGACCGGATCCTATAATTCACCCCTCCACTTT. Translation: CTSSLTGSYNSPLHF. Filled out from reference TRBV5-1 and TRBJ1-6, the complete variable domain reads KAGVTQTPRYLIKTRGQQVTLSCSPISGHRSVSWYQQTPGQGLQFLFEYFSETQRNKGNFPGRFSGRQFSNSRSEMNVSTLELGDSALYLCTSSLTGSYNSPLHFGNGTRLTVT.

This clonotype was seen at least ten times. The V and J genes are TRBV6-2 or TRBV6-3 and TRBJ2-1; the D gene is possibly TRBD1 (6 bases). Deletions cut 7 bases from V and 0 bases from J, with 19 bases between. There are 17 residues in the CDR3. Germline V gene sequence: CDR1 MNHEY, CDR2 SVGEGT. CDR3 DNA sequence: TGTGCCAGCACCAAAGGGGGTCATACTAGCTCCTACAATGAGCAGTTCTTC. The encoded protein is CASTKGGHTSSYNEQFF.

In this sample, this clonotype turned up a few times. The chain carries TRBV7-2 and TRBJ2-3; no definite D call. Germline V gene data show CDR1 as SGHTA and CDR2 as FQGNSA. V lost 4 bases to trimming and J lost 2 bases, with 10 bases between them. This CDR3 contains 14 residues. The DNA for the CDR3 is TGTGCCAGCAGCTCCTACCTCCTCACAGATACGCAGTATTTT. It codes for CASSSYLLTDTQYF. The full variable domain, completed using reference TRBV7-2 and TRBJ2-3, is GAGVSQSPSNKVTEKGKDVELRCDPISGHTALYWYRQSLGQGLEFLIYFQGNSAPDKSGLPSDRFSAERTGGSVSTLTIQRTQQEDSAVYLCASSSYLLTDTQYFGPGTRLTVL.

This clonotype turned up a few times. The genes are TRBV9 and TRBJ2-1, with 8 bases identical to TRBD1. The length of the CDR3 is 14 residues. Germline-derived CDR1 and CDR2 are SGDLS and YYNGEE. J was trimmed by 8 bases and V by 3 bases; bases with no gene match: 7. CDR3 residues: CASSGLTGADEQFF. The CDR3 DNA sequence: TGTGCCAGCAGCGGACTGACAGGGGCCGATGAGCAGTTCTTC.

In regard to this clonotype: Here the CDR3 omits its conserved ending phenylalanine or tryptophan, so a read error is the likely source. V usage is TRBV5-1 and J usage is TRBJ2-3, with 9 bases that match TRBD2. This CDR3 comprises 16 residues. Trimming removed 5 bases from V and 4 bases from J; junction bases left unmatched: 11. Germline CDR1 SGHRS, CDR2 YFSETQ. DNA of the CDR3: TGCGCCAGCAGGCTAGCGGGACGAATTGAGGCAGATACGCAGTATCTT. The encoded protein is CASRLAGRIEADTQYL.

This clonotype was seen a few times. The rearrangement joins TRBV27 to TRBJ2-7; D tentatively reads TRBD1 or TRBD2 (5 bases each). This CDR3 has 15 amino acids. The germline V and J ends were trimmed by 2 bases and 3 bases, with 14 bases remaining between them. The germline V gene encodes CDR1 MNHEY and CDR2 SMNVEV (reference sequence). The CDR3, as DNA: TGTGCCAGCAGTTTAGCAACGGGACGGAGCTACGAGCAGTACTTC. It yields the protein CASSLATGRSYEQYF.

This clonotype showed up just a few times. The J gene is TRBJ2-7, the V gene TRBV28, with no clear D. V lost 6 bases, J lost 3 bases, and 9 bases lay in between. The CDR3 runs 12 residues. Germline assignment: CDR1 MDHEN and CDR2 SYDVKM. DNA of the CDR3: TGTGCCAGCAGCCCCGACGGCTACGAGCAGTACTTC. The encoded protein is CASSPDGYEQYF.

The V gene is TRBV5-1, the J gene TRBJ2-7; D gene unclear. The germline CDR1 and CDR2 sequences are SGHRS and YFSETQ. This CDR3 contains 15 residues. The germline V and J ends were trimmed by 3 bases and 1 base, with 14 bases remaining between them. Here the CDR3 DNA reads TGCGCCAGCAGCTGGGATTACGGGTCTTCCTACGAGCAGTACTTC. Translating it yields CASSWDYGSSYEQYF.

This clonotype was detected ten times or more. This sequence joins TRBV7-6 and TRBJ2-5, with D tentatively TRBD1 (6 bases). This CDR3 has 15 amino acids. Trimming took off 5 bases at V and 5 bases at J, with 18 bases between the two ends. Per germline, CDR1 SGHVS and CDR2 FNYEAQ. CDR3 loop: CASSVNQGFVETQYF. The CDR3 coding sequence is TGTGCCAGCAGCGTCAACCAGGGGTTCGTGGAGACCCAGTACTTC.

This clonotype was recorded many times. The rearrangement joins TRBV5-1 to TRBJ2-1; tentatively, D is TRBD1 (6 bases). The CDR3 loop spans 15 amino acids. The V gene lost 0 bases and the J gene lost 10 bases, with 17 bases spanning the gap. The germline gives CDR1 SGHRS, CDR2 YFSETQ. The CDR3 DNA reads as TGCGCCAGCAGCTTGGGGGGGCAGGCCGGACGGGAGCAGTTCTTC. It translates to CASSLGGQAGREQFF.